A selection of T cell receptor beta chains follows, all from one sample in a study of T cells in localized non-small cell lung cancer. TCRdb keeps only in-frame clones here, not all; method: immunoSEQ multiplex PCR. Here the sample spans just over 15,000 clones, more than 70% being singletons. Sample: peripheral blood mononuclear cells, taken before any cancer treatment. The source is a male donor at least 60 years old with stage II lung adenocarcinoma. CDR3s include the opening cysteine and the closing phenylalanine or tryptophan. D genes are given only for firm matches.

V: TRBV18
D: -
CDR3: CASSPKGVNEQFF

V: TRBV15
D: -
CDR3: CATSSSPSEVTFF

V: TRBV5-8
D: TRBD2
CDR3: CASSSGTSGSYNEQFF

V: TRBV9
D: TRBD2
CDR3: CASSVGTSGETQYF

V: TRBV11-3
D: TRBD2
CDR3: CASSSWTSGAYNEQFF

V: TRBV6-5
D: TRBD2
CDR3: CASSFGLADYNEQFF

V: TRBV9
D: -
CDR3: CASSEARVNEKLFF

V: TRBV30
D: -
CDR3: CAWGGLSPPQYF

V: TRBV19
D: -
CDR3: CASSSWTAEAFF

V: TRBV10-3
D: -
CDR3: CAISEKLNTEAFF

V: TRBV15
D: -
CDR3: CATRTGRGTYNEQFF

V: TRBV27
D: TRBD2
CDR3: CASSRASGLGGDTQYF

V: TRBV5-4
D: -
CDR3: CASSSPGLGNTIYF

V: TRBV5-6
D: -
CDR3: CASSQGQSNQPQHF

V: TRBV25-1
D: -
CDR3: CASSEYGGGSNSPLHF

V: TRBV4-1
D: TRBD1
CDR3: CASSHPNPGTGNRKLFF

V: TRBV10-1
D: TRBD2
CDR3: CASSVAGGPVNEQFF

V: TRBV30
D: -
CDR3: CAWRTQDTQYF

V: TRBV6-5
D: TRBD2
CDR3: CASSSTSGEQFF

V: TRBV7-9
D: TRBD2
CDR3: CASSLSGREEKYF

V: TRBV28
D: TRBD2
CDR3: CASSELAGGTDTQYF

V: TRBV7-8
D: -
CDR3: CASSLDRGDERGYTF

V: TRBV7-8
D: -
CDR3: CASSLVGDGYTF

V: TRBV7-8
D: -
CDR3: CASSLGPLQAGMNEQFF

V: TRBV5-1
D: TRBD1
CDR3: CASSLVPGQGYYGYTF

V: TRBV9
D: -
CDR3: CASSGLTTTGELFF

V: TRBV11-2
D: -
CDR3: CASRRVGNYEQYF

V: TRBV9
D: -
CDR3: CASSLQPDGTEAFF

V: TRBV5-8
D: -
CDR3: CASSRNEQFF

V: TRBV9
D: -
CDR3: CASSVGANSYNEQFF

V: TRBV13
D: -
CDR3: CASSFEGGSGANVLTF

V: TRBV5-5
D: -
CDR3: CASSWGDTEAFF

V: TRBV12-5
D: -
CDR3: CASGLSNQPQHF

V: TRBV5-1
D: -
CDR3: CASSHGGGEDTQYF

V: TRBV11-2
D: -
CDR3: CASSLGRQGGGYTF

V: TRBV9
D: -
CDR3: CASSVGHRAGTGELFF

V: TRBV19
D: -
CDR3: CASLLHSGANVLTF

V: TRBV15
D: -
CDR3: CATSREGNSNVYEQYF

V: TRBV6-1
D: -
CDR3: CAIIPDSGNTIYF

V: TRBV19
D: TRBD2
CDR3: CASSPRTSGSVDEQFF

V: TRBV6-1
D: -
CDR3: CASSTGGGIVLTF

V: TRBV5-1
D: -
CDR3: CASSLESDGNTIYF

V: TRBV27
D: -
CDR3: CASSLRREWTDNQPQHF

V: TRBV18
D: -
CDR3: CASSPSLQETQYF

V: TRBV6-6
D: TRBD1
CDR3: CASSSPLGTGNQPQHF

V: TRBV5-1
D: TRBD1
CDR3: CASSLAFDGRGQTEQYF

V: TRBV7-3
D: -
CDR3: CASSLTRGSYEQYF

V: TRBV11-2
D: TRBD1
CDR3: CASSLGQGGTDTQYF

V: TRBV2
D: -
CDR3: CASSDNRGDGYTF

V: TRBV7-6
D: -
CDR3: CASSRGQNTEAFF

V: TRBV5-1
D: TRBD2
CDR3: CASSWDIPGLAGGNEQFF

V: TRBV27
D: -
CDR3: CASMETGSNQPQHF

V: TRBV9
D: TRBD2
CDR3: CASSPWTSGSNEQFF

V: TRBV5-1
D: TRBD2
CDR3: CASSSHLGGAGTSGTTDTQYF

V: TRBV7-3
D: -
CDR3: CASSPLIRLQSRANVLTF

V: TRBV19
D: -
CDR3: CASSSTTSPLYGYTF

V: TRBV5-1
D: TRBD1
CDR3: CASSLTGGTVGGNTIYF

V: TRBV10-3
D: -
CDR3: CAISESTVPVGGYTF

V: TRBV5-8
D: TRBD2
CDR3: CASSFSGTRVQETQYF